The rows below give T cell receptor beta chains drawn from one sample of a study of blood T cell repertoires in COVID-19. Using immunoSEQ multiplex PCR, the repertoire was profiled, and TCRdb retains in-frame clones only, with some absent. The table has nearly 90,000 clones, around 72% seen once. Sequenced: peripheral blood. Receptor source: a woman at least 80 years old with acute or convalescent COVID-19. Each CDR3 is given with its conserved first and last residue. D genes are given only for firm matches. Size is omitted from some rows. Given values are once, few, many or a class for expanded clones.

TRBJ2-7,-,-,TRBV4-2,CASSRRDTGYEQYF,TGTGCCAGCAGCCGCCGGGACACGGGCTACGAGCAGTACTTC
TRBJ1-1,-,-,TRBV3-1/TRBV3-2,CASSPTGRRGAEAFF,TGTGCCAGCAGCCCTACAGGGCGAAGGGGCGCTGAAGCTTTCTTT
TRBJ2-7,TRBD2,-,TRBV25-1,CASSEYPALAGGSYEQYF,TGTGCCAGCAGTGAATACCCCGCACTAGCGGGGGGCTCCTACGAGCAGTACTTC
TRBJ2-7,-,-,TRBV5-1,CASSLEAGTLEQYF,TGCGCCAGCAGCTTGGAGGCAGGAACGCTCGAGCAGTACTTC
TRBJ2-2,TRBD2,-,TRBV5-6,CASSPGLGLAGELFF,TGTGCCAGCAGCCCGGGACTAGGTTTAGCCGGGGAGCTGTTTTTT
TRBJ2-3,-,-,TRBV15,CATSRDVRASGKYF,TGTGCCACCAGCAGAGACGTGAGGGCGTCCGGGAAGTATTTT
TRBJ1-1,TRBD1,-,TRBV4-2,CASSFRQGRDTEAFF,TGTGCCAGCAGCTTCCGACAGGGGCGGGACACTGAAGCTTTCTTT
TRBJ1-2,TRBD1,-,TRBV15,CATSIGQGGGYTF,TGTGCCACCAGCATCGGACAGGGGGGAGGCTACACCTTC
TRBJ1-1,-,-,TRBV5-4,CASRRRENTEAFF,TGTGCCAGCAGGCGGCGGGAGAACACTGAAGCTTTCTTT
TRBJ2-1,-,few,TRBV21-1,CASSWGCGASSYNEQFF,-
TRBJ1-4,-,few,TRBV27,CASSGSVRNEKLFF,TGTGCCAGCTCCGGAAGCGTAAGAAATGAAAAACTGTTTTTT
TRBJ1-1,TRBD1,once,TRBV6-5,CASGRTGGGTEAFF,TGTGCCAGCGGCAGGACAGGGGGCGGCACTGAAGCTTTCTTT
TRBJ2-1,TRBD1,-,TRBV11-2,CASSRDRVTYEQFF,TGTGCCAGCAGCCGGGACAGGGTTACCTACGAGCAGTTCTTC
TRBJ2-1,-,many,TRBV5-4,CASSLVLTQVPYNEQFF,TGTGCCAGCAGCTTAGTCTTAACCCAGGTCCCCTACAATGAGCAGTTCTTC
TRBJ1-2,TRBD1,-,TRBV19,CASTHLAVRDRGHGYTF,TGTGCCAGTACCCATCTGGCCGTCCGGGACAGGGGACATGGCTACACCTTC
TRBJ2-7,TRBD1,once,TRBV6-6,CASSYSSVFLTGGNF,TGTGCCAGCAGTTACTCTTCGGTATTTTTGACAGGGGGTAACTTC
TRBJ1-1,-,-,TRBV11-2,CASSLGETGAFF,TGTGCCAGCAGCTTAGGCGAGACTGGGGCTTTCTTT
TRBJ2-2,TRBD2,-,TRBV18,CASSPRTSGLSGTGELFF,TGTGCCAGCTCACCAAGGACTAGCGGTCTAAGTGGAACCGGGGAGCTGTTTTTT
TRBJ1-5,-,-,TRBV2,CASSENPPSNQPQHF,TGTGCCAGCAGTGAAAATCCCCCGAGCAATCAGCCCCAGCATTTT
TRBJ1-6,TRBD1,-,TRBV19,CASSIAGTGAPLHF,TGTGCCAGTAGTATCGCCGGGACAGGGGCACCCCTCCACTTT
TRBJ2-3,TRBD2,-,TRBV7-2,CASSLRLAGGGTDTQYF,TGTGCCAGCAGCTTAAGACTAGCGGGGGGAGGCACAGATACGCAGTATTTT
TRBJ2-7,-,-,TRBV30,CASKLLYEQYF,TGTGCCTCAAAATTACTCTACGAGCAGTACTTC
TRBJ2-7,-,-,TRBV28,CASSNTWTAGYEQYF,TGTGCCAGCAGTAACACTTGGACGGCGGGCTACGAGCAGTACTTC
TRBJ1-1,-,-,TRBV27,CASRADRMNTEAFF,TGTGCCAGCAGGGCCGACAGGATGAACACTGAAGCTTTCTTT
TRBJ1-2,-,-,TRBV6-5,CATETANYGYTF,TGTGCCACCGAGACAGCTAACTATGGCTACACCTTC
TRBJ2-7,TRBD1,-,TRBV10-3,CAISVGDSTYEQYF,TGTGCCATCAGTGTTGGGGACAGCACCTACGAGCAGTACTTC
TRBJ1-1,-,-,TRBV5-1,CASSLFGAGMNTEAFF,TGCGCCAGCAGCTTATTTGGGGCTGGGATGAACACTGAAGCTTTCTTT
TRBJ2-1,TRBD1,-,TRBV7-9,CASTGTGAINEQFF,TGTGCCAGCACCGGGACAGGGGCAATCAATGAGCAGTTCTTC
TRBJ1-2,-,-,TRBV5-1,CASSLQGGRDGYTF,TGCGCCAGCAGCTTGCAGGGAGGACGGGACGGCTACACCTTC
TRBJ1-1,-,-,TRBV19,CASTETMNTEAFF,TGTGCCAGTACCGAGACTATGAACACTGAAGCTTTCTTT
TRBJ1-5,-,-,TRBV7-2,CASSFGHFNQPQHF,TGTGCCAGCAGCTTTGGACACTTCAATCAGCCCCAGCATTTT
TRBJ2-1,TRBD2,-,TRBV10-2,CASSTGTSGGNEQFF,TGCGCCAGCAGTACCGGGACTAGCGGGGGGAATGAGCAGTTCTTC
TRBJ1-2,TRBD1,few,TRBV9,CASSVYNRGGGYTF,TGTGCCAGCAGCGTTTATAACAGGGGTGGCGGCTACACCTTC
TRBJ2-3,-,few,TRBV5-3,CARSRDSSTDTQYF,TGTGCCAGAAGCAGGGACTCCTCCACAGATACGCAGTATTTT
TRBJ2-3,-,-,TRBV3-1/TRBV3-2,CASTAGGETQYF,TGTGCCAGCACCGCCGGCGGGGAGACGCAGTATTTT
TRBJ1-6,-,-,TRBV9,CASSPQGRGDNSPLHF,TGTGCCAGCAGCCCCCAGGGCAGGGGCGATAATTCACCCCTCCACTTT
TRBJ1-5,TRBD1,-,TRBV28,CASSPTGQWSNQPQHF,TGTGCCAGCAGCCCGACAGGGCAATGGAGCAATCAGCCCCAGCATTTT
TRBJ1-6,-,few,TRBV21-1,CASSTGTDGNSPLHF,TGTGCCAGCAGCACTGGGACAGACGGCAATTCACCCCTCCACTTT
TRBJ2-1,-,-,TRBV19,CASSHFLLSSYNEQFF,TGTGCCAGTAGTCACTTTCTGTTGAGCTCCTACAATGAGCAGTTCTTC
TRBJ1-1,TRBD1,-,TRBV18,CASSRTGGDTEAFF,TGTGCCAGCTCACGGACAGGGGGGGACACTGAAGCTTTCTTT
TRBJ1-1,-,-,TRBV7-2,CASSFGTFNTEAFF,TGTGCCAGCAGCTTCGGGACATTTAACACTGAAGCTTTCTTT
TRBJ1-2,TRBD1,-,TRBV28,CASSSPGGVRDGYTF,TGTGCCAGCAGTTCGCCAGGGGGCGTAAGGGATGGCTACACCTTC
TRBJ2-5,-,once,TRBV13,CASSLGTSQETQYF,TGTGCCAGCAGCCTAGGGACATCCCAAGAGACCCAGTACTTC
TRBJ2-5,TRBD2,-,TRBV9,CASSVAAGGLQETQYF,TGTGCCAGCAGCGTAGCAGCGGGGGGACTCCAAGAGACCCAGTACTTC
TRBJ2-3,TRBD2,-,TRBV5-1,CASSLFGLASTDTQYF,TGCGCCAGCAGCTTGTTCGGACTAGCCAGCACAGATACGCAGTATTTT
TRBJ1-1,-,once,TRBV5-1,CASSLELGGNTEAFF,TGCGCCAGCAGCTTGGAATTGGGGGGGAACACTGAAGCTTTCTTT
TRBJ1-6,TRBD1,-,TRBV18,CASSADRGNSPLHF,TGTGCCAGCTCAGCTGACAGGGGGAATTCACCCCTCCACTTT
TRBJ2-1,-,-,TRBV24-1,CATSDYLRGDEQFF,TGTGCCACCAGTGATTACCTCAGGGGTGATGAGCAGTTCTTC
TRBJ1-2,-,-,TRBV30,CAWSWGVYGAYGYTF,TGTGCCTGGAGTTGGGGGGTTTATGGGGCCTATGGCTACACCTTC
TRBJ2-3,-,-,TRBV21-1,CASSKGSAGPKGTDTQYF,TGTGCCAGCAGCAAAGGTAGCGCGGGGCCCAAGGGCACAGATACGCAGTATTTT